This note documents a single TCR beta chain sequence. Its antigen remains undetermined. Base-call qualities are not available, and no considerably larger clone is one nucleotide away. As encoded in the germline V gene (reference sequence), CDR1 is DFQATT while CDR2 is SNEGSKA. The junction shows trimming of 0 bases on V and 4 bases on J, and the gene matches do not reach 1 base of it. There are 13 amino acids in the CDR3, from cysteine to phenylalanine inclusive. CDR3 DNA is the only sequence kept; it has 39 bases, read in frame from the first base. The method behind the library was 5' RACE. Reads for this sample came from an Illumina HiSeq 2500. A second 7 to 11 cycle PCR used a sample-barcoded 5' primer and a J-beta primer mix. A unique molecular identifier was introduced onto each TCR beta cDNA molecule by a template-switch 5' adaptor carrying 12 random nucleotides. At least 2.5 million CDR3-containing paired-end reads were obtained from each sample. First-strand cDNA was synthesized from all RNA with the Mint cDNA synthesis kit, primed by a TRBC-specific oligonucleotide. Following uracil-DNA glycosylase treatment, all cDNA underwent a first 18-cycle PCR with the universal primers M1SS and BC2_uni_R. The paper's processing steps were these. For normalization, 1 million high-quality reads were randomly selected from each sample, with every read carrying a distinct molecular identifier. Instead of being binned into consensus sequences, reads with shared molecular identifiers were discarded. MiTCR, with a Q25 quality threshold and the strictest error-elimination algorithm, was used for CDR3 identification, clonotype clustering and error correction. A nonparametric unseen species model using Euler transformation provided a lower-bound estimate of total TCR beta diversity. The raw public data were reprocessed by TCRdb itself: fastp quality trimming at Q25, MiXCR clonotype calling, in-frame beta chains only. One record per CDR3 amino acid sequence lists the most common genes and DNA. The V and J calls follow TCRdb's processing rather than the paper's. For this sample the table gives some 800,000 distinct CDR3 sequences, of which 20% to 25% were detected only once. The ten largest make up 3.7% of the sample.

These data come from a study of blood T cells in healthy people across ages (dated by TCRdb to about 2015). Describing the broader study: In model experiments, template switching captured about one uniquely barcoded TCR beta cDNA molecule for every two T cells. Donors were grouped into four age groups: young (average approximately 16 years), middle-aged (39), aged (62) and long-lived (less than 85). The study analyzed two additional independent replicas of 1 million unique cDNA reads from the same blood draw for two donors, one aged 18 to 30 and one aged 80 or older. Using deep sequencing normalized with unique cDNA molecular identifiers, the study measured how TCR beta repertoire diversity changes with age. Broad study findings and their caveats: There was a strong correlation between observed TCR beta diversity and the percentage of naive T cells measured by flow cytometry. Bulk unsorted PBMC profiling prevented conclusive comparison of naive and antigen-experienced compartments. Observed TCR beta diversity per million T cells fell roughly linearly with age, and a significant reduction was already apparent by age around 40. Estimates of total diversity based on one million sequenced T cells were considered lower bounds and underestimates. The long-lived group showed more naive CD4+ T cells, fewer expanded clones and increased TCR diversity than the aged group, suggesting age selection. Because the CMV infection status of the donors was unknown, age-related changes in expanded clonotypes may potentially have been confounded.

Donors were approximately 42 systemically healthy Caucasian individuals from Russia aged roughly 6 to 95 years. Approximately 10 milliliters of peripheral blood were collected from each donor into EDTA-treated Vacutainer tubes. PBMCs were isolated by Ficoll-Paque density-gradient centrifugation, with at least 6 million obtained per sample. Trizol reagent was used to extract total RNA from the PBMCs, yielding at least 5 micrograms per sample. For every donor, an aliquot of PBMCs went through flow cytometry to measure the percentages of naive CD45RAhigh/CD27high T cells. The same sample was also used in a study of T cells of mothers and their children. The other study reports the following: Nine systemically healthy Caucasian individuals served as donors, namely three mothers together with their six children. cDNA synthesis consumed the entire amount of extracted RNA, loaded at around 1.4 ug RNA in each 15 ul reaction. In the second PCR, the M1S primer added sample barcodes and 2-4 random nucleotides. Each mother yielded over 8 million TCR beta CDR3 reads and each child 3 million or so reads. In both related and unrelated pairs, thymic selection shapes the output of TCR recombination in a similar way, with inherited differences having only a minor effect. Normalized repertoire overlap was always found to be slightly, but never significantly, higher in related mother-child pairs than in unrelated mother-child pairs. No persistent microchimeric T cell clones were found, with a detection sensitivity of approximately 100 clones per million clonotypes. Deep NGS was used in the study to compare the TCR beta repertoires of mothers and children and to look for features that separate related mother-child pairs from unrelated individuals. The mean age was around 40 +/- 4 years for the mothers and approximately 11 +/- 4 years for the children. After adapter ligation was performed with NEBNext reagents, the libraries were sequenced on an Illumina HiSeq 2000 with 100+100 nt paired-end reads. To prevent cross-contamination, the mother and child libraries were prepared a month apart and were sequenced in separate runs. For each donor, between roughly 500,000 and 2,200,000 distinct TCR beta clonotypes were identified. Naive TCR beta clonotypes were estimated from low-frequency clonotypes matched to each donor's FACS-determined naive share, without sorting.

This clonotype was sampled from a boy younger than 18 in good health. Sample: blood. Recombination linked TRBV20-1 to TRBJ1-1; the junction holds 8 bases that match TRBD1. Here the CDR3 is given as CSARDRGLTEAFF. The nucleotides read TGCAGTGCTAGAGACAGGGGGCTCACTGAAGCTTTCTTT.